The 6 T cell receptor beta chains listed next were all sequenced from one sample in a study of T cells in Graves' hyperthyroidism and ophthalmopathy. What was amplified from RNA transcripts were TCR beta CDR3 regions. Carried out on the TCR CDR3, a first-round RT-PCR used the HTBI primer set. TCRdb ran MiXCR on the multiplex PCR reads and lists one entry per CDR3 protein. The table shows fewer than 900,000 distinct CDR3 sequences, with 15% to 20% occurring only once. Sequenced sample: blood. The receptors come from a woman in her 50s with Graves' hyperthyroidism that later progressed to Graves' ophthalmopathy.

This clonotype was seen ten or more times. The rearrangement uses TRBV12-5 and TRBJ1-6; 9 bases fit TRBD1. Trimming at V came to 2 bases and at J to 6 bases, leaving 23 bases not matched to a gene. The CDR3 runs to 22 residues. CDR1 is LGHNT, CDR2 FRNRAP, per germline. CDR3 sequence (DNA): TGTGCTAGTGGTTTGAAGCGTGGTTGGGACAGGGCAAACCCACGCTCTAATTCACCCCTCCACTTT. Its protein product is CASGLKRGWDRANPRSNSPLHF.

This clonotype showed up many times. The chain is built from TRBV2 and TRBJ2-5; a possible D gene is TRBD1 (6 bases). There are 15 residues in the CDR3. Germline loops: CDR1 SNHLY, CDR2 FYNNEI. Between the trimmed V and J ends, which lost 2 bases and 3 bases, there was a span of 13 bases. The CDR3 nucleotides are TGTGCCAGCAGTGAATGGACAGTAAGAGAAGAGACCCAGTACTTC. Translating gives CASSEWTVREETQYF.

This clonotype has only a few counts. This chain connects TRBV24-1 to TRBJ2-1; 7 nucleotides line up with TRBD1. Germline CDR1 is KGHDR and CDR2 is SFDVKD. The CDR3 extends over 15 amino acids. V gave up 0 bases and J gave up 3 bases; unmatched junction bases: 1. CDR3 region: CATSDLRDSYNEQFF. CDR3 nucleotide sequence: TGTGCCACCAGTGATTTGCGGGACAGCTACAATGAGCAGTTCTTC.

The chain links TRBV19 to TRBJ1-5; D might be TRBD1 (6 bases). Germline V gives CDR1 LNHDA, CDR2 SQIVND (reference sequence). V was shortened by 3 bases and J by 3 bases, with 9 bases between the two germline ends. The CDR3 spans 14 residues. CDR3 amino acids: CASSISGDNQPQHF. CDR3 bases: TGTGCCAGTAGTATTTCAGGGGACAATCAGCCCCAGCATTTT.

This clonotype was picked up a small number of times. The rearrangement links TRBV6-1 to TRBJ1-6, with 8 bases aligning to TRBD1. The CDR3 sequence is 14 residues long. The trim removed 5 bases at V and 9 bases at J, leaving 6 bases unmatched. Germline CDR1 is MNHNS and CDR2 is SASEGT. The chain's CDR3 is CASSPSGGTSPLHF. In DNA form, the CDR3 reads TGTGCCAGCAGTCCCTCAGGGGGCACTTCACCCCTCCACTTT.

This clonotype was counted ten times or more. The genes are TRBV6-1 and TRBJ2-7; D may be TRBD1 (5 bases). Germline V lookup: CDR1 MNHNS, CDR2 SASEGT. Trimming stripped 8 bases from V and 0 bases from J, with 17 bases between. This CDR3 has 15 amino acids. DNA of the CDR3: TGTGCCAGCCAAGTTGTGGCAGGGAACTCCTACGAGCAGTACTTC. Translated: CASQVVAGNSYEQYF.